This T cell receptor beta chain appears in the sequencing data of a study of long-term antiretroviral therapy in people with HIV. Findings of the study overall: Before ART, certain clones expanded, and these dominated the repertoire at all time points.

At the survey level, the v3.0 immunoSEQ assay was run. The method was immunoSEQ multiplex PCR; TCRdb's version includes in-frame clones alone and lacks a portion of them. The sample carries roughly 14,000 clones, 77% recorded once. A word on this clone: Its target is unknown.

Looked up from germline, CDR1 is MNHNS and CDR2 is SASEGT. This CDR3 has 15 amino acids. V lost 4 bases to trimming and J lost 7 bases, with 16 bases between them. The chain joins TRBV6-1 to TRBJ2-2; possibly TRBD2 for D (6 bases). This clonotype was sampled from a man aged 35 to 55 with HIV. Here the sequenced sample was unsorted PBMCs, taken 1.3 years before starting antiretroviral therapy. The CDR3, as DNA: TGTGCCAGCAGTGCGCGGGACTCCCCCGTCGGGGAGCTGTTTTTT. Its translation is CASSARDSPVGELFF.